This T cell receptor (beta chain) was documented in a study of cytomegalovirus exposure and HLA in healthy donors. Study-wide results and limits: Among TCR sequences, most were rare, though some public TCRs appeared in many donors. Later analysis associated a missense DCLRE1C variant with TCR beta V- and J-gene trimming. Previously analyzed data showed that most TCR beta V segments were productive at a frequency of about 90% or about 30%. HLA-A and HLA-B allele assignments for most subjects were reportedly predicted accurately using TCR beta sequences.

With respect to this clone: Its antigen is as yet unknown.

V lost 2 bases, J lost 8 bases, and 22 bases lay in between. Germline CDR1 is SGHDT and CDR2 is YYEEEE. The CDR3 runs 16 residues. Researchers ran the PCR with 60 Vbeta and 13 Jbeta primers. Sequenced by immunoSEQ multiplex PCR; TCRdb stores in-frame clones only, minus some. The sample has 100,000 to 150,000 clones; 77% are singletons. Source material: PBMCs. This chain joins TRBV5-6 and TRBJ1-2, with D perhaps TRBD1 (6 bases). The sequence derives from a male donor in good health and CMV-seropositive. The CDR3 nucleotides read TGTGCCAGCAGCTTAAGTACGCGATTACAGGGTGGGGGCTACACCTTC. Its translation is CASSLSTRLQGGGYTF. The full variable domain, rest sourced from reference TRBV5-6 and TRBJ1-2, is DAGVTQSPTHLIKTRGQQVTLRCSPKSGHDTVSWYQQALGQGPQFIFQYYEEEERQRGNFPDRFSGHQFPNYSSELNVNALLLGDSALYLCASSLSTRLQGGGYTFGSGTRLTVV.